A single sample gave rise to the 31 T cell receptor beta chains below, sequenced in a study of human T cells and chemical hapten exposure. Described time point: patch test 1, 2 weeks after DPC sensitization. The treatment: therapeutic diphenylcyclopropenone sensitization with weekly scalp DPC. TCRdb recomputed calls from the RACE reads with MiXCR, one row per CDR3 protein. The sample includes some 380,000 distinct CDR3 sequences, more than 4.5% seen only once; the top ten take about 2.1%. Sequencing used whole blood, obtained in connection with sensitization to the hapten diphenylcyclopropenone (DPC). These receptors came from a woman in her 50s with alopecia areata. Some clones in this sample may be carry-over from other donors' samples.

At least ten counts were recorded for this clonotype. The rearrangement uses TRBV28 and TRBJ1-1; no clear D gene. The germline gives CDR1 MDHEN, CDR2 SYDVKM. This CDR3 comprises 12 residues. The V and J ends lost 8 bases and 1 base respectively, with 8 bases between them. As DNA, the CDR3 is TGTGCCAGCCGCCGGTCGAACACTGAAGCTTTCTTT. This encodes CASRRSNTEAFF.

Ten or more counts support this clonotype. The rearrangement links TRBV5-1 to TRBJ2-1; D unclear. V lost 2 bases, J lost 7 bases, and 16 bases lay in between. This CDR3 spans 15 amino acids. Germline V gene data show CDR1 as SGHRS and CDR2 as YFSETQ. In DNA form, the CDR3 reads TGCGCCAGCAGCTTAGGAGCAGGTTACGTGAATGAGCAGTTCTTC. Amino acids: CASSLGAGYVNEQFF.

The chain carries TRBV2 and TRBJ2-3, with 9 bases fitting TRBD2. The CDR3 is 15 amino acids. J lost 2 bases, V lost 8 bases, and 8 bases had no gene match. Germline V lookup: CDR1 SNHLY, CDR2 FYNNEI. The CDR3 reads CASGSGGTITDTQYF. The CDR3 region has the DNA TGTGCCAGCGGAAGCGGGGGGACAATCACAGATACGCAGTATTTT.

The CDR3 sequence: CASGPRQGDFNYGYTF. The DNA for the CDR3 is TGTGCCAGCGGCCCCCGACAGGGGGATTTTAACTATGGCTACACCTTC. This chain connects TRBV12-3 or TRBV12-4 to TRBJ1-2, with TRBD1 identical over 9 bases. V trimming: 8 bases; J trimming: 1 base; junction bases outside the gene matches: 11. The CDR3 extends over 16 amino acids.

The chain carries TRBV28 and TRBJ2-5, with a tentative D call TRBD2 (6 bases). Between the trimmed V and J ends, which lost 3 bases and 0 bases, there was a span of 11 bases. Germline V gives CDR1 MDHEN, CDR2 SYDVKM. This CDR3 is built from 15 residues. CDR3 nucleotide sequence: TGTGCCAGCAGTTTCCCCGGGAGCGACCAAGAGACCCAGTACTTC. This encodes CASSFPGSDQETQYF.

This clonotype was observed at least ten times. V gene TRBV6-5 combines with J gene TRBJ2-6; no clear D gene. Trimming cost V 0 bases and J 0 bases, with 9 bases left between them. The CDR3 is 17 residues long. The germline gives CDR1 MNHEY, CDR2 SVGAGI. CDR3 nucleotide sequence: TGTGCCAGCAGTTACTCGTGGACCAGCTCTGGGGCCAACGTCCTGACTTTC. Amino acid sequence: CASSYSWTSSGANVLTF.

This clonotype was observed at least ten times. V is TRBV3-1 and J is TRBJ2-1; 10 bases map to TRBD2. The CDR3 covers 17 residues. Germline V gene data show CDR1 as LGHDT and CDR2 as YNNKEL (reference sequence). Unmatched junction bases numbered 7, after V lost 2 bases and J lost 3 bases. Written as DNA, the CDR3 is TGTGCCAGCAGCCAACTCGCAGCGGGAGGGAACTACAATGAGCAGTTCTTC. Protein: CASSQLAAGGNYNEQFF.

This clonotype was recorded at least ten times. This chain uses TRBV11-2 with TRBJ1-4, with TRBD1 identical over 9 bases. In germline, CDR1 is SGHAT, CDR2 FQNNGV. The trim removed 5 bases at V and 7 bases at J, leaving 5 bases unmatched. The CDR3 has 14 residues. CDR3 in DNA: TGTGCCAGCAGCCGAACAGGGGGCGGTGAAAAACTGTTTTTT. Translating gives CASSRTGGGEKLFF.

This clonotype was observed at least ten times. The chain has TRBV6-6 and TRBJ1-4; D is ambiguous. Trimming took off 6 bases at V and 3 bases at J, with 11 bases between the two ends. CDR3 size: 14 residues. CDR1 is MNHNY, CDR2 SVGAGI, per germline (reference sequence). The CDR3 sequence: CASSSTQPNEKLFF. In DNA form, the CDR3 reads TGTGCCAGCAGCTCCACTCAACCTAATGAAAAACTGTTTTTT.

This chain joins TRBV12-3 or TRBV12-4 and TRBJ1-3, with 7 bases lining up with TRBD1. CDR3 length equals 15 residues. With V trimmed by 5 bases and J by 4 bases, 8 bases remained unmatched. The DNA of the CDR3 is TGTGCCAGCAGTCGGGACAGTGAGGGGGGAAACACCATATATTTT. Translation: CASSRDSEGGNTIYF.

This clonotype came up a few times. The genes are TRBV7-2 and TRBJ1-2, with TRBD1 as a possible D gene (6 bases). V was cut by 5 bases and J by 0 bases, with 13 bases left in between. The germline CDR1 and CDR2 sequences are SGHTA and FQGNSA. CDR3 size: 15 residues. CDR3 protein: CASSLPGQPNYGYTF. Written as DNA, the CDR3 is TGTGCCAGCAGCCTGCCCGGACAGCCTAACTATGGCTACACCTTC.

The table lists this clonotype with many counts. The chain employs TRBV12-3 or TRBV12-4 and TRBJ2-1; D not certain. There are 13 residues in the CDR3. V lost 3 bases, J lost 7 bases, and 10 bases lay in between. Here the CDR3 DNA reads TGTGCCAGCAGTTTCGATCGGAAGAATGAGCAGTTCTTC. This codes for CASSFDRKNEQFF.

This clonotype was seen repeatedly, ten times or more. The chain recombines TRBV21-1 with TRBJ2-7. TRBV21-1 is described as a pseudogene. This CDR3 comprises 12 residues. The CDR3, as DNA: TGTGCCAGCAGCGACCTCTCCTACGAGCAGTACTTC. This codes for CASSDLSYEQYF.

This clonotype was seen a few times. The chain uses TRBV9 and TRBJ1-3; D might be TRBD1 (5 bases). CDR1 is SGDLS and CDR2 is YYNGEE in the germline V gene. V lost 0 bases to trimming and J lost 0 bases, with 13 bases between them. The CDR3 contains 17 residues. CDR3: CASSVDIRGRSGNTIYF. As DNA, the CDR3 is TGTGCCAGCAGCGTAGATATAAGGGGCCGCTCTGGAAACACCATATATTTT.

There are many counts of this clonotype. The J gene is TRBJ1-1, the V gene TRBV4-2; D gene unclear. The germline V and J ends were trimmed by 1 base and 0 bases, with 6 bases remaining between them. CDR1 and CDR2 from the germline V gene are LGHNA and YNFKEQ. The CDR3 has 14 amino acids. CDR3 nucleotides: TGTGCCAGCAGCCAAGTCGACCTGAACACTGAAGCTTTCTTT. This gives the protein CASSQVDLNTEAFF.

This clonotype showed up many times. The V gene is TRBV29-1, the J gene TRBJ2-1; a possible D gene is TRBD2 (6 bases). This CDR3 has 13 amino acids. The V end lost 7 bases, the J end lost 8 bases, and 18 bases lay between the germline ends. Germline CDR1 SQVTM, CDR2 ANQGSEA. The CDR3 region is CSASSGRRDEQFF. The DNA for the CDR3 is TGCAGCGCCTCAAGCGGGCGGCGAGATGAGCAGTTCTTC.

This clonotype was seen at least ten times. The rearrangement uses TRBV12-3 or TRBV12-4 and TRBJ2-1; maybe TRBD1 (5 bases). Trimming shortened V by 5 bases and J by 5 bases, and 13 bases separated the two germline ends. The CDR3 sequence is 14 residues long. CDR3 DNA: TGTGCCAGCAGTCCCAGCACAGGAAACAATGAGCAGTTCTTC. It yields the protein CASSPSTGNNEQFF.

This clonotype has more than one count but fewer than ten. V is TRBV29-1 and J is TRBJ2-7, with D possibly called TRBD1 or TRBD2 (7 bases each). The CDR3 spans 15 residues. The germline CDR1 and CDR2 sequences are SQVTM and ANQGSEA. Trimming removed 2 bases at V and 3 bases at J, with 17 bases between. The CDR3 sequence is CSVESRGRAGYEQYF. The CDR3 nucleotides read TGCAGCGTTGAATCCAGGGGGAGGGCGGGCTACGAGCAGTACTTC.

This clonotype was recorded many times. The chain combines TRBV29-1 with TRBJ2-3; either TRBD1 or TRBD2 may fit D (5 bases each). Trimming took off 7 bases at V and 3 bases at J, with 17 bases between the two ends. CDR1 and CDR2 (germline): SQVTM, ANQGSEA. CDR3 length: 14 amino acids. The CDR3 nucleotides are TGCAGCGGGGGCCCGGCGGGCCTTACAGATACGCAGTATTTT. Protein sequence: CSGGPAGLTDTQYF.

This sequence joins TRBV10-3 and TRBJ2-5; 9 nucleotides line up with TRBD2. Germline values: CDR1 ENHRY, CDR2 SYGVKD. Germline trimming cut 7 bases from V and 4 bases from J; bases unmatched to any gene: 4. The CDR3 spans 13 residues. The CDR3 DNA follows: TGTGCCATCAATCCTAGCGGGGTAGAGACCCAGTACTTC. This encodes CAINPSGVETQYF.

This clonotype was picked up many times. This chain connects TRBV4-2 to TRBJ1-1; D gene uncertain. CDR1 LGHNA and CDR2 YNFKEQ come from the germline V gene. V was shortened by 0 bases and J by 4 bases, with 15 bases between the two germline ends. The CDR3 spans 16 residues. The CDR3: CASSQEVWASGTEAFF. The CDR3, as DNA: TGTGCCAGCAGCCAAGAAGTATGGGCCTCGGGCACTGAAGCTTTCTTT.

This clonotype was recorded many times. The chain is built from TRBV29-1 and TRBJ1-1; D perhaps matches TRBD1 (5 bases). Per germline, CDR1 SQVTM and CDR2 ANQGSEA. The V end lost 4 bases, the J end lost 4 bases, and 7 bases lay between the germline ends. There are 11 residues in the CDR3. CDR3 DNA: TGCAGCGTTGCGAGGGGCACTGAAGCTTTCTTT. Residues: CSVARGTEAFF.

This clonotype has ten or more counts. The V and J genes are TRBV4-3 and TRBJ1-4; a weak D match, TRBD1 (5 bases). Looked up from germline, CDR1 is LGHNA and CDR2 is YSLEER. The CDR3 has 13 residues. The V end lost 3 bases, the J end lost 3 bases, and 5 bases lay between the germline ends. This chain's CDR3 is CASSQGPNEKLFF. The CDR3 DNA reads TGCGCCAGCAGCCAGGGACCTAATGAAAAACTGTTTTTT.

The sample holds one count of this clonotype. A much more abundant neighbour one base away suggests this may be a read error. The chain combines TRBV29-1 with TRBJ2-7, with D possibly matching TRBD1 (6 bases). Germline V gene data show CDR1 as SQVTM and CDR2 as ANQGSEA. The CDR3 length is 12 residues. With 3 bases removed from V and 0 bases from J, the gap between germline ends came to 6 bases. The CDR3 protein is CSVEDSSYEQYF. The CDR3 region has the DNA TGCAGCGTTGAGGACAGCTCCTACGAGCAGTACTTC.

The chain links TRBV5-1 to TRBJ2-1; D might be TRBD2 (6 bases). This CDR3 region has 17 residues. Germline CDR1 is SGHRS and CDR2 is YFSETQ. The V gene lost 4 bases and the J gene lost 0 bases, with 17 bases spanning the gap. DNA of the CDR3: TGCGCCAGCAGCGGGGTGGGTTTAGCGGCCTCCTACAATGAGCAGTTCTTC. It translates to CASSGVGLAASYNEQFF.

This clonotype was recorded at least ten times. The CDR3 loop reads CATEGGFSGNTIYF. As DNA, the CDR3 is TGTGCCACCGAGGGGGGCTTCTCTGGAAACACCATATATTTT. The chain employs TRBV28 and TRBJ1-3; tentative D call: TRBD1 (6 bases). Trimming shortened V by 10 bases and J by 0 bases, and 13 bases separated the two germline ends. CDR3 length: 14 residues. Germline lookup yields CDR1 MDHEN and CDR2 SYDVKM. The full variable domain, its missing parts supplied by reference TRBV28 and TRBJ1-3, is DVKVTQSSRYLVKRTGEKVFLECVQDMDHENMFWYRQDPGLGLRLIYFSYDVKMKEKGDIPEGYSVSREKKERFSLILESASTNQTSMYLCATEGGFSGNTIYFGEGSWLTVV.

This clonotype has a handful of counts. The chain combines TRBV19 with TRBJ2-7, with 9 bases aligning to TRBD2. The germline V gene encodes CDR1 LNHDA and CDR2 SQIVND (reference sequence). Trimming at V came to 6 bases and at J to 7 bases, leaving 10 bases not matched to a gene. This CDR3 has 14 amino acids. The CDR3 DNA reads TGTGCCAGTAGGGGTAGCGGGAGAGCGAATGAGCAGTACTTC. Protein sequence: CASRGSGRANEQYF.

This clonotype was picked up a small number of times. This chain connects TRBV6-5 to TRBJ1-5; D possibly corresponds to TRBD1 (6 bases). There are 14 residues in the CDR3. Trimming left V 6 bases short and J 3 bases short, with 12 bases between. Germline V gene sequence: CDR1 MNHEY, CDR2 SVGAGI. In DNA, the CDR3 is TGTGCCAGCAGCCCCACAGGGAACAATCAGCCCCAGCATTTT. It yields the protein CASSPTGNNQPQHF.

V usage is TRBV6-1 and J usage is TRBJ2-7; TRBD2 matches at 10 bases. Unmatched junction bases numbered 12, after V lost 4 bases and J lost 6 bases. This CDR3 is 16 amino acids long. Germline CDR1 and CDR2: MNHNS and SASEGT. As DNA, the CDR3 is TGTGCCAGCAGTGCCCACGGGCTAGCGGGAGATTCCGAGCAGTACTTC. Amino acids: CASSAHGLAGDSEQYF.

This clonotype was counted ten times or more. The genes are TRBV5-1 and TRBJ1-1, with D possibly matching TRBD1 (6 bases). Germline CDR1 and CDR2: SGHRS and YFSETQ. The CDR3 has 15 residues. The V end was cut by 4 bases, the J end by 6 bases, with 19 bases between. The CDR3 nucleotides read TGCGCCAGCAGCGTAGGATGGGGGCGTATTTCTGAAGCTTTCTTT. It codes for CASSVGWGRISEAFF.

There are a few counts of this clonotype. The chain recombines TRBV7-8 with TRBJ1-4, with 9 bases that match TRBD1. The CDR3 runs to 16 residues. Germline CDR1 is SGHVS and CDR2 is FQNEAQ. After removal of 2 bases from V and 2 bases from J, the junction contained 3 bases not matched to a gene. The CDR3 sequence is CASSLTTGGTNEKLFF. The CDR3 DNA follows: TGTGCCAGCAGCTTAACGACAGGGGGGACTAATGAAAAACTGTTTTTT.